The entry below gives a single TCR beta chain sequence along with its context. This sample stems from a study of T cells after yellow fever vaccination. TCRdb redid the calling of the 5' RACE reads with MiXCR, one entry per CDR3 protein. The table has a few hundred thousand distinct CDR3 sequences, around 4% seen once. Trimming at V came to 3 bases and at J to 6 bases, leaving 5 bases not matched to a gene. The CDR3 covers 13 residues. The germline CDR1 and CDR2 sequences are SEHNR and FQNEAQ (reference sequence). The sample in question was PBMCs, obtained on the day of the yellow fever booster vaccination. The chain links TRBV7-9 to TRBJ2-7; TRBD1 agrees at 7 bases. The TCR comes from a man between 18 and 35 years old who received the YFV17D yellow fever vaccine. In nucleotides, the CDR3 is TGTGCCAGCAGCTTTAAAGGGGGCGGCGAGCAGTACTTC. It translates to CASSFKGGGEQYF.